These 4 T cell receptor beta chains share one sample of origin, sequenced in a study of T cell clonality in common variable immunodeficiency. No antigen has been identified for these receptors. TCRdb's copy holds only in-frame clones and misses some; the assay was immunoSEQ multiplex PCR. Singletons are absent from the sample, which has under 35,000 clones. Study results and limitations: In common variable immunodeficiency, TCR beta chains reportedly carried fewer deletions and N-nucleotide insertions.

Sequencing was done on a sample of peripheral blood mononuclear cells. Receptors were obtained from a human donor with common variable immunodeficiency.

On this clone: The read comes to an end 3 residues before the CDR3 does, leaving the germline J gene to fill in the end. V and J are TRBV2 and TRBJ2-1; 10 bases agree with TRBD2. V dropped 5 bases and J dropped 6; count of bases not matched to a gene: 10. In germline, CDR1 is SNHLY, CDR2 FYNNEI. This CDR3 has 16 residues. CDR3 sequence reads: CASSPPGLAILNEQFF. The covered CDR3 bases are TGTGCCAGCAGTCCTCCGGGACTAGCGATACTCAATGAG.

The table lists this clone with a few counts. The sequence runs out 3 residues before the end of the CDR3; the remainder is reconstructed from the germline J gene. The rearrangement links TRBV2 to TRBJ1-4; tentatively, D is TRBD1 (5 bases). Per the germline V gene, CDR1 is SNHLY and CDR2 is FYNNEI. V shed 6 bases and J shed 5 bases, with 13 bases lying between them. The CDR3 consists of 14 residues. The CDR3 DNA, read in part, is TGTGCCAGCAGAGGCAGGGCAGGAAATGAAAAA. Encoded protein: CASRGRAGNEK. Given in full, the CDR3 is CASRGRAGNEKLFF.

On this clone itself: Read sequence stops 3 residues before the CDR3 end, and the germline J gene provides the missing end. The chain is built from TRBV6-2 or TRBV6-3 and TRBJ2-5; D ambiguous. V lost 9 bases to trimming and J lost 2 bases, with 13 bases between them. The CDR3 extends over 13 amino acids. The germline V gene encodes CDR1 MNHEY and CDR2 SVGEGT. CDR3 protein: CASLTIPQETQYF. The CDR3 DNA, read in part, is TGTGCCAGTCTAACGATCCCTCAAGAGACC.

This clone has more than one count but fewer than ten. The DNA ends 3 residues before the CDR3 does, and the rest of the CDR3 is filled in from the germline J gene. The chain uses TRBV19 and TRBJ1-5; TRBD1 matches at 10 bases. J lost 4 bases, V lost 7 bases, and 13 bases had no gene match. Germline CDR1 and CDR2: LNHDA and SQIVND (reference sequence). This CDR3 comprises 17 residues. The DNA read from the CDR3 is TGTGCCAGTACGGGACAGGGGCGGTTGGGAGGAAATCAGCCC. It is translated as CASTGQGRLGGNQP. The entire CDR3 is CASTGQGRLGGNQPQHF.